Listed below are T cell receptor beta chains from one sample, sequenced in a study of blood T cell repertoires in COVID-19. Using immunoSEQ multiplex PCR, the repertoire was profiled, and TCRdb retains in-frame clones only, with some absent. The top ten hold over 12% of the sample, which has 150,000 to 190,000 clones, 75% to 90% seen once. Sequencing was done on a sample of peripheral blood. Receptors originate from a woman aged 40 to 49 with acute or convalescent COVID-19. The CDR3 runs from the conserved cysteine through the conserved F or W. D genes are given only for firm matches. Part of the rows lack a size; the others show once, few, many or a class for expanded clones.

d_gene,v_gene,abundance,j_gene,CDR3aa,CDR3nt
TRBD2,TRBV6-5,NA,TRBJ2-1,CASSITSGGSNEQFF,TGTGCCAGCAGCATAACTAGCGGGGGGAGCAATGAGCAGTTCTTC
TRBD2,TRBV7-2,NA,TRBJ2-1,CASSLLGLAGPLNNEQFF,TGTGCCAGCAGCCTCTTGGGACTAGCGGGACCATTAAACAATGAGCAGTTCTTC
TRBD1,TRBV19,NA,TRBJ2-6,CASFDRDSSGANVLTF,TGTGCCAGCTTCGACAGGGATTCGTCTGGGGCCAACGTCCTGACTTTC
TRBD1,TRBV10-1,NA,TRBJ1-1,CASRRDRGNTEAFF,TGCGCCAGCAGAAGAGACAGGGGAAACACTGAAGCTTTCTTT
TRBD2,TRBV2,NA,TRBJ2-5,CASSEFPGGIETQYF,TGTGCCAGCAGTGAATTTCCCGGGGGGATAGAGACCCAGTACTTC
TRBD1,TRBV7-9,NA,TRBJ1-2,CASSFGDRGYGYTF,TGTGCCAGCAGCTTTGGGGACAGGGGTTATGGCTACACCTTC
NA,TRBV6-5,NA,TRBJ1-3,CASGLRTDAGNTIYF,TGTGCCAGCGGATTACGGACAGATGCTGGAAACACCATATATTTT
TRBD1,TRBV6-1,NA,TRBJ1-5,CASRERQGTGNQPQHF,TGTGCCAGCAGGGAAAGACAGGGGACGGGCAATCAGCCCCAGCATTTT
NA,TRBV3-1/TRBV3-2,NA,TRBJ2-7,CASSRGTGDILEQYF,TGTGCCAGCAGCCGCGGGACTGGTGACATTCTCGAGCAGTACTTC
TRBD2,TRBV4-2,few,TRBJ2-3,CASSQRRGASTDTQYF,TGTGCCAGCAGCCAAAGGCGGGGGGCTAGCACAGATACGCAGTATTTT
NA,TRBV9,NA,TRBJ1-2,CASSVDPGVGYTF,TGTGCCAGCAGCGTAGACCCCGGGGTGGGCTACACCTTC
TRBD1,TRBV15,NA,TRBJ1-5,CATSRGDRNQPQHF,TGTGCCACCAGCAGAGGGGACAGAAATCAGCCCCAGCATTTT
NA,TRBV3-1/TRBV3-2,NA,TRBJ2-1,CASSQDMAVGQFF,TGTGCCAGCAGCCAAGATATGGCGGTGGGGCAGTTCTTC
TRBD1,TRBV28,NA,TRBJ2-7,CASSLAAGTGTGGQYF,TGTGCCAGCAGTTTAGCCGCCGGGACAGGCACGGGTGGGCAGTACTTC
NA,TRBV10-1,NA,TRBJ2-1,CASSVSGAHNEQFF,TGCGCCAGCAGTGTATCAGGGGCGCACAATGAGCAGTTCTTC
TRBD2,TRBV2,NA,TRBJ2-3,CASNGAGGPPTDTQYF,TGTGCCAGCAACGGAGCGGGGGGGCCCCCCACAGATACGCAGTATTTT
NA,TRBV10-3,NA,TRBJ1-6,CAASYGLAYNSPLHF,TGTGCCGCCTCGTACGGTCTTGCCTATAATTCACCCCTCCACTTT
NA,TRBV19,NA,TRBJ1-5,CASTLEADSNQPQHF,TGTGCCAGTACCCTGGAGGCGGATAGCAATCAGCCCCAGCATTTT
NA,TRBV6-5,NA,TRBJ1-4,CASSSGQPEKLFF,TGTGCCAGCAGTTCCGGACAACCCGAAAAACTGTTTTTT
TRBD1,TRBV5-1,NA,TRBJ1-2,CASSPGTVYGYTF,TGCGCCAGCAGCCCGGGGACAGTTTATGGCTACACCTTC
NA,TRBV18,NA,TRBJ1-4,CASSPGAIGEKLFF,TGTGCCAGCTCACCAGGGGCGATTGGAGAAAAACTGTTTTTT
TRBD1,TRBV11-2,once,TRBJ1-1,CASSLTGETEAFF,TGTGCCAGCAGCTTGACAGGGGAAACTGAAGCTTTCTTT
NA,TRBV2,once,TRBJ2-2,CASAIGEPGELFF,TGTGCCAGCGCGATAGGGGAACCCGGGGAGCTGTTTTTT
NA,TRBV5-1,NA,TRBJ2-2,CASSLAYAGSGELFF,TGCGCCAGCAGCTTGGCATATGCAGGGTCCGGGGAGCTGTTTTTT
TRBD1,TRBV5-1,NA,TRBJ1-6,CASSERQGVSPLHF,TGCGCCAGCAGCGAACGACAGGGGGTTTCACCCCTCCACTTT
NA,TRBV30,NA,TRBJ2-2,CAWSDGQYTGELFF,TGTGCCTGGAGTGACGGACAGTACACCGGGGAGCTGTTTTTT
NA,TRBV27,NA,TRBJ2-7,CASRSNYEQYF,TGTGCCAGCAGGTCCAACTACGAGCAGTACTTC
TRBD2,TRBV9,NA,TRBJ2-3,CASSVGLAGVGTDTQYF,TGTGCCAGCAGCGTAGGACTAGCGGGAGTAGGCACAGATACGCAGTATTTT